The entry that follows covers one T cell receptor beta chain sequence. The J segment lost 4 bases and the V segment lost 0 bases, leaving 6 bases of the junction unmatched. The CDR3 sequence is 16 residues long. Germline V gene sequence: CDR1 LGHDT, CDR2 YNNKEL (reference sequence). This entry is derived from a study of patients and donors after allogeneic stem cell transplantation. TCRdb reprocessed the RT-PCR reads via MiXCR and lists one record per CDR3 protein. The sample records roughly 940,000 distinct CDR3 sequences, over 15% being singletons. J is TRBJ2-3 and V is TRBV3-1, with 8 positions matching TRBD2. The receptor comes from a human donor who was either an allogeneic HSCT recipient or a stem cell or donor lymphocyte infusion donor (not recorded which). It is not recorded whose cells these are; they may come from a transplant donor. Sequences were obtained from blood, either unsorted or a sorted T cell fraction (not recorded which). The CDR3 sequence: CASSQDKREGPDTQYF. The CDR3 DNA is TGTGCCAGCAGCCAAGATAAACGGGAGGGCCCAGATACGCAGTATTTT.